What follows are 25 T cell receptor beta chains derived from one specimen sequenced in a study of cytomegalovirus exposure and HLA in healthy donors. With 60 Vbeta and 13 Jbeta primers, the PCR was carried out. The method was immunoSEQ multiplex PCR; TCRdb's version includes in-frame clones alone and lacks a portion of them. The sample lists roughly 150,000 clones; roughly three quarters were seen once. The material sequenced was PBMCs. All receptors come from a woman aged 40 to 50 in good health and CMV-seropositive.

The CDR3 DNA is TGCGCCAGCAGCCAGGGGCCGGCTAACTATGGCTACACCTTC. Residues: CASSQGPANYGYTF. The genes are TRBV4-3 and TRBJ1-2; weak D call: TRBD1 (5 bases). V lost 3 bases to trimming and J lost 0 bases, with 8 bases between them. This CDR3 comprises 14 residues. CDR1 is LGHNA and CDR2 is YSLEER in the germline V gene.

The rearrangement links TRBV7-6 to TRBJ2-3, with D possibly matching TRBD2 (5 bases). The V end was cut by 3 bases, the J end by 7 bases, with 14 bases between. The CDR3 has 14 residues. Per germline, CDR1 SGHVS and CDR2 FNYEAQ. The CDR3 bases are TGTGCCAGCAGCTTTGATAATAGCGTAAATACGCAGTATTTT. Amino acid sequence: CASSFDNSVNTQYF. Combining the CDR3 with reference TRBV7-6 and TRBJ2-3 gives the whole variable domain GAGVSQSPRYKVTKRGQDVALRCDPISGHVSLYWYRQALGQGPEFLTYFNYEAQQDKSGLPNDRFSAERPEGSISTLTIQRTEQRDSAMYRCASSFDNSVNTQYFGPGTRLTVL.

The rearrangement links TRBV9 to TRBJ1-3, with D possibly TRBD1 on 6 matching bases. The CDR3 runs 15 residues. In germline, CDR1 is SGDLS, CDR2 YYNGEE. V lost 3 bases and J 6 bases, leaving 16 bases between the germline ends. CDR3 coding DNA: TGTGCCAGCAGCGGGGGGCCAGGACCAGAAAACACCATATATTTT. Protein: CASSGGPGPENTIYF.

V and J are TRBV28 and TRBJ1-2; the D is unclear. The V gene's germline CDR1 is MDHEN and CDR2 SYDVKM. The length of the CDR3 is 14 residues. The ends were cut back, 4 bases at V and 8 bases at J, with 17 bases in the middle. The CDR3 region has the DNA TGTGCCAGCAGTTCGACGGGAAGAGATCGCGGCTACACCTTC. The encoded protein is CASSSTGRDRGYTF.

The chain joins TRBV9 to TRBJ2-7; D is perhaps TRBD1 (5 bases). Trimming pared 0 bases from V and 5 bases from J, leaving 21 bases between. The CDR3 has 17 residues. Germline V gene lookup returns CDR1 SGDLS and CDR2 YYNGEE. CDR3 DNA sequence: TGTGCCAGCAGCGTAGCTCTGGGCTCGCAGGGCCGGAACGAGCAGTACTTC. It encodes CASSVALGSQGRNEQYF. Supplemented by reference TRBV9 and TRBJ2-7, the full variable domain reads DSGVTQTPKHLITATGQRVTLRCSPRSGDLSVYWYQQSLDQGLQFLIQYYNGEERAKGNILERFSAQQFPDLHSELNLSSLELGDSALYFCASSVALGSQGRNEQYFGPGTRLTVT.

This clone has a single count. This CDR3 reads CASSLVGTGAYEQYF. In DNA, the CDR3 is TGTGCCAGCAGCTTAGTCGGGACAGGGGCCTACGAGCAGTACTTC. This chain connects TRBV7-2 to TRBJ2-7; 10 bases line up with TRBD1. The CDR3 is made up of 15 amino acids. Trimming cost V 1 base and J 2 bases; bases outside gene matches: 2. CDR1 and CDR2 (germline): SGHTA, FQGNSA.

The chain combines TRBV27 with TRBJ1-5; maybe TRBD1 (6 bases). The CDR3 covers 15 residues. Germline V gene sequence: CDR1 MNHEY, CDR2 SMNVEV (reference sequence). With 4 bases removed from V and 7 bases from J, the gap between germline ends came to 17 bases. The chain's CDR3 is CASSSRTGYDQPQHF. The CDR3 DNA is TGTGCCAGCAGTTCCCGCACAGGGTATGACCAGCCCCAGCATTTT.

On this clone: The same CDR3 also results from other DNA sequences found in this sample. This chain uses TRBV29-1 with TRBJ2-2; D may be TRBD2 (6 bases). The CDR3 has 12 residues. Germline-derived CDR1 and CDR2 are SQVTM and ANQGSEA. Trimming took 3 bases from V and 4 from J, leaving 6 bases between them. The CDR3 loop is CSVERGTGELFF. CDR3 sequence (DNA): TGCAGCGTTGAGCGGGGCACCGGGGAGCTGTTTTTT.

The rearrangement joins TRBV30 to TRBJ1-2; TRBD1 agrees at 8 bases. With 2 bases clipped from V and 3 bases from J, the junction kept 5 bases outside the gene matches. Germline-derived CDR1 and CDR2 are GTSNPN and SVGIG (reference sequence). There are 14 residues in the CDR3. CDR3 amino acids: CAWSRDRRDYGYTF. In nucleotides, the CDR3 is TGTGCCTGGAGTCGGGACAGGAGGGACTATGGCTACACCTTC.

The chain links TRBV29-1 to TRBJ2-3; 8 nucleotides match TRBD2. CDR1 SQVTM and CDR2 ANQGSEA come from the germline V gene. This CDR3 has 16 residues. V lost 7 bases, J lost 2 bases, and 14 bases stayed unmatched. Here the CDR3 reads CSALIGSGGNTDTQYF. The CDR3 DNA sequence: TGCAGCGCTCTAATTGGGAGCGGGGGAAACACAGATACGCAGTATTTT.

CDR3 loop: CASSTGGVGYTF. DNA for the CDR3: TGTGCCAGCAGCACAGGGGGCGTTGGCTACACCTTC. The chain couples TRBV6-1 to TRBJ1-2; 9 nucleotides align to TRBD1. There are 12 residues in the CDR3. Germline V lookup: CDR1 MNHNS, CDR2 SASEGT. After removal of 6 bases from V and 7 bases from J, the junction contained 3 bases not matched to a gene.

This chain connects TRBV30 to TRBJ1-1, with a possible D match to TRBD1 (5 bases). The CDR3 covers 12 residues. CDR1 is GTSNPN and CDR2 is SVGIG in the germline V gene (reference sequence). V lost 3 bases to trimming and J lost 11 bases, with 16 bases between them. The CDR3 here is CAWSGRGGRAFF. CDR3 coding DNA: TGTGCCTGGAGCGGACGGGGGGGGAGGGCTTTCTTT.

J is TRBJ2-7 and V is TRBV28, with D possibly being TRBD2 (5 bases). Trimming shortened V by 5 bases and J by 1 base, and 6 bases separated the two germline ends. Germline-derived CDR1 and CDR2 are MDHEN and SYDVKM. The length of the CDR3 is 12 residues. CDR3 protein: CASSSGSYEQYF. Written as DNA, the CDR3 is TGTGCCAGCAGTAGCGGATCCTACGAGCAGTACTTC.

The rearrangement uses TRBV5-8 and TRBJ1-2; D gene ambiguous. This CDR3 has 14 residues. CDR1 and CDR2 (germline): SGHTS, YDEGEE. V lost 2 bases and J lost 5, with 13 bases in between. In nucleotides, the CDR3 is TGTGCCAGCAGCTTCCCGACTCCTATTTATGGCTACACCTTC. This codes for CASSFPTPIYGYTF.

The chain uses TRBV27 and TRBJ1-6; possible D gene TRBD1, 5 bases. Germline V gives CDR1 MNHEY, CDR2 SMNVEV (reference sequence). V was clipped by 6 bases and J by 6 bases, with 18 bases between them. The CDR3 is 16 amino acids. In DNA, the CDR3 is TGTGCCAGCAGCGTCCTTCGGGTAGGGGCTAATTCACCCCTCCACTTT. It specifies CASSVLRVGANSPLHF.

The chain combines TRBV5-4 with TRBJ2-5; D unclear. This CDR3 region has 13 residues. Germline-derived CDR1 and CDR2 are SGHNT and YYREEE (reference sequence). V was pared by 1 base and J by 11 bases, with 15 bases between. The CDR3, as DNA: TGTGCCAGCAGCTTGTACCTCTCCCGCGGTCAGTACTTC. This codes for CASSLYLSRGQYF.

The rearrangement links TRBV7-8 to TRBJ2-7; D call uncertain. The V gene's germline CDR1 is SGHVS and CDR2 FQNEAQ. Trimming removed 5 bases at V and 2 bases at J, with 16 bases between. CDR3 length equals 15 residues. CDR3 amino acids: CASSPIGFLTYEQYF. CDR3 DNA: TGTGCCAGCAGCCCGATCGGGTTTTTAACCTACGAGCAGTACTTC.

The rearrangement links TRBV10-3 to TRBJ1-2, with a possible D match to TRBD1 (6 bases). V was cut by 6 bases and J by 6 bases, with 14 bases left in between. Germline V lookup: CDR1 ENHRY, CDR2 SYGVKD. The CDR3 contains 13 residues. The CDR3 sequence is CAISGGPGDGYTF. The CDR3 nucleotides are TGTGCCATCAGCGGGGGGCCAGGGGATGGCTACACCTTC.

V and J are TRBV28 and TRBJ2-7; D is perhaps TRBD2 (5 bases). The CDR3 totals 14 residues. Germline V lookup: CDR1 MDHEN, CDR2 SYDVKM. Trimming left V 3 bases short and J 1 base short, with 10 bases between. DNA of the CDR3: TGTGCCAGCAGTTTTTTTGGGAGATCCTACGAGCAGTACTTC. It specifies CASSFFGRSYEQYF.

This clone was counted between two and nine times. V gene TRBV2 combines with J gene TRBJ2-7; D might be TRBD2 (6 bases). Germline CDR1 SNHLY, CDR2 FYNNEI. Trimming removed 9 bases at V and 2 bases at J, with 11 bases between. The CDR3 has 12 amino acids. CDR3 amino acids: CASRDSPYEQYF. CDR3 in DNA: TGTGCCAGTCGGGACTCGCCCTACGAGCAGTACTTC. The full variable domain, rest sourced from reference TRBV2 and TRBJ2-7, is EPEVTQTPSHQVTQMGQEVILRCVPISNHLYFYWYRQILGQKVEFLVSFYNNEISEKSEIFDDQFSVERPDGSNFTLKIRSTKLEDSAMYFCASRDSPYEQYFGPGTRLTVT.

CDR3 coding DNA: TGTGCCAGCAGCTTAGGGCACAACTATGGCTACACCTTC. It specifies CASSLGHNYGYTF. The chain couples TRBV11-2 to TRBJ1-2; D unresolved. Trimming shortened V by 1 base and J by 2 bases, and 5 bases separated the two germline ends. Germline CDR1 and CDR2: SGHAT and FQNNGV. This CDR3 spans 13 amino acids.

The chain is built from TRBV18 and TRBJ1-4, with D possibly being TRBD1 (6 bases). Trimming removed 3 bases from V and 13 bases from J, with 15 bases in between. Germline V lookup: CDR1 KGHSH, CDR2 LQKENI. CDR3 length: 13 amino acids. The CDR3 DNA reads as TGTGCCAGCTCACCTCCGTCAGGGGAGGGACTGTTTTTT. Amino acids: CASSPPSGEGLFF.

This chain joins TRBV10-3 and TRBJ1-1; tentatively, D is TRBD1 (6 bases). The germline V and J ends were trimmed by 4 bases and 1 base, with 13 bases remaining between them. CDR3 size: 15 residues. Germline loops: CDR1 ENHRY, CDR2 SYGVKD. The CDR3 bases are TGTGCCATCAGTGGGCAGGGGCTTGGGAACACTGAAGCTTTCTTT. It encodes CAISGQGLGNTEAFF.

For the CDR3, the DNA is TGTGCCAGCAGCTTAGTGGAGGGACAGCCCCAGCATTTT. The encoded protein is CASSLVEGQPQHF. This chain links TRBV7-6 with TRBJ1-5, with unresolved D. There are 13 residues in the CDR3. Germline V gene data show CDR1 as SGHVS and CDR2 as FNYEAQ. Trimming took 1 base from V and 7 from J, leaving 8 bases between them. The full variable domain, with the rest looked up from reference TRBV7-6 and TRBJ1-5, is GAGVSQSPRYKVTKRGQDVALRCDPISGHVSLYWYRQALGQGPEFLTYFNYEAQQDKSGLPNDRFSAERPEGSISTLTIQRTEQRDSAMYRCASSLVEGQPQHFGDGTRLSIL.

The V call is TRBV13, the J call TRBJ2-5, with 14 bases fitting TRBD2. The CDR3 length is 17 residues. With 5 bases clipped from V and 4 bases from J, the junction kept 9 bases outside the gene matches. The germline V gene has CDR1 PRHDT and CDR2 FYEKMQ (reference sequence). The CDR3 region has the DNA TGTGCCAGCAGCGGCCGACTAGCGGGGGGGCTGGGAGAGACCCAGTACTTC. This gives the protein CASSGRLAGGLGETQYF. The entire variable domain, with the rest obtained from reference TRBV13 and TRBJ2-5, is as follows: AAGVIQSPRHLIKEKRETATLKCYPIPRHDTVYWYQQGPGQDPQFLISFYEKMQSDKGSIPDRFSAQQFSDYHSELNMSSLELGDSALYFCASSGRLAGGLGETQYFGPGTRLLVL.